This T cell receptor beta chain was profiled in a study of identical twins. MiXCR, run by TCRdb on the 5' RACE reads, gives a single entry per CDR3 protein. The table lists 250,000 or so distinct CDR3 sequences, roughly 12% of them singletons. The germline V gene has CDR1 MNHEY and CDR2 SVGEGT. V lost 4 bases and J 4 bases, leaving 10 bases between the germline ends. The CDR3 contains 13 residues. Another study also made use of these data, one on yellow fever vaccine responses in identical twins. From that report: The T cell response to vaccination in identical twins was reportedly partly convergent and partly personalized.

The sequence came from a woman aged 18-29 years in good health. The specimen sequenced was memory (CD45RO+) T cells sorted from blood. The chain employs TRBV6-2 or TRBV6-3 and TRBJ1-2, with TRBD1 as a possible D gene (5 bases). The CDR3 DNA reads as TGTGCCAGCAGTTTCCCTCAGGGCTATGGCTACACCTTC. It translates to CASSFPQGYGYTF.